The clone carrying this TCR beta chain was seen a single time. The antigen is undetermined. The same CDR3 also results from other DNA sequences found in this sample. V lost 3 bases, J lost 0 bases, and 7 bases lay in between. The CDR3 is 14 residues long. Per the germline V gene, CDR1 is MNHEY and CDR2 is SVGAGI. This sample stems from a study of shared clonotypes between healthy human individuals. Study-wide context: CD4 naive and CD4 memory each took three plates per donor, while CD8 naive took two and CD8 memory one. Whole-study findings and limits: Since donors were few, the genetic and exposure-history diversity represented was limited. What naive subsets generally showed was a larger estimated richness than memory subsets showed.

Positive CCR7 selection of CD45RO-negative cells yielded the naive CD8 cells, and terminally differentiated effector memory CD45RA+ cells were excluded. The authors ran the assay at deep level. The data were produced by immunoSEQ multiplex PCR, yet TCRdb's version contains in-frame clones alone and is incomplete. The sample lists more than 2 million clones; 90% to 95% were seen once. Specimen: naive CD8+ T cells from PBMCs. The chain uses TRBV6-5 and TRBJ2-3; D is ambiguous. This TCR was recovered from a man aged 18 to 30 in good health. Some clones in this sample may be carry-over from other donors' samples. This chain's CDR3 is CASSYSGSTDTQYF. CDR3 sequence (DNA): TGTGCCAGCAGTTATAGTGGGAGCACAGATACGCAGTATTTT.